This TCR beta chain came from a study of shared clonotypes between healthy human individuals (dated by TCRdb to the early 2020s). Turning to the overall study: The cohort included three men and two women between 18 and 49 years of age. To increase sequencing depth and limit assay-specific biases, TCR repertoire library preparation and sequencing were carried out by different laboratories using diverse techniques. To estimate repertoire size and how much clonotype sharing occurs between individuals, the study deeply sequenced the blood TCR repertoires of 4 to 6 healthy adults. For each donor, CD4 naive and CD4 memory were each given three plates, CD8 naive was given two plates, and CD8 memory was given one plate. Per donor, leukapheresis produced somewhere between about 0.94 and 9 billion PBMCs. Overall study outcomes, separate from this receptor: Naive subsets generally had larger estimated clonotype richness than memory subsets did. Compared with non-shared clonotypes, clonotypes shared by all four sorted-subset donors had higher generation probabilities. The small number of donors limited the genetic and exposure-history diversity represented. Pairwise subsampling led to the expectation that sequencing depth would affect the degree of clonotype sharing among donors. When several donors were compared, the shared fraction of clonotypes was about 5% for naive CD4, around 3.6% for naive CD8, 2% to 2.5% for memory CD4, and about 0.36% for memory CD8. Sampling was limited to blood, and TCR repertoires in tissue likely differ from TCR repertoires in blood. Rarefaction of sorted-subset datasets indicated incomplete sequencing despite the large sequencing depth.

TCR CDR3 regions were amplified from genomic DNA by multiplex PCR using the deep immunoSEQ assay. Genomic DNA extracted from each cell subset was distributed evenly over all wells of several immunoSEQ 96-well plates, and each plate served as one replicate. Each replicate PCR for sorted subsets received approximately 200 ng genomic DNA, equal to about 30,000 T cell genomes. Purified libraries were measured with a Qubit 3.0 fluorometer, size-checked on a Bioanalyzer 2100, and measured again with the KAPA Library Quantification kit. A separate single-read 150-cycle Illumina NextSeq 550 flow cell was used to sequence each immunoSEQ 96-well plate. On the authors' methods: The immunoSEQ output contained only junctional sequences without quality scores, so filtering could not match that applied to full-length reads. Sequences were annotated with PyIR, a Python wrapper for IgBLAST v1.9, using IMGT germline references to assign V/J genes and CDR3. Reads were removed for weak V/J assignments (E-value above 1e-6), missing CDR3, stop codons, out-of-frame junctions, or ambiguous translated residues. A V3J clonotype was defined by an identical inferred V gene, J gene, and CDR3 amino acid sequence. Percentage overlap between repertoires was calculated by dividing the number of shared unique clonotypes by the size of the smaller repertoire. Richness of each repertoire was evaluated using RTK rarefaction, the Chao1 estimator, and Recon v2.1 estimates of unobserved clonotypes. Generation probabilities for all TCRbeta clonotypes obtained by the gDNA method from several donors were computed using OLGA. TCRdb provides this immuneACCESS table in a form limited to in-frame rearrangements. Some clones are lacking; in checked studies, under half of them reflect an unresolved V gene, and why the rest are absent is not known. That table furnishes V, J and clone size, whereas the DNA furnished D and trimming. The sample contains roughly 2.4 million clones, more than 90% of them found a single time. The leading ten clones occupy 0.1% to 0.15% of the sample.

The CDR3 has 12 amino acids, counting the end cysteine and phenylalanine. Just the 36-base CDR3 DNA is kept, in frame starting at base 1. CDR1 SNHLY and CDR2 FYNNEI were looked up in the germline V gene. Trimming at the junction amounts to 6 bases on V and 5 bases on J, and the germline ends lie 11 bases apart. Healthy HIV-negative adults with no recently reported acute infections or vaccinations were included as donors. Every donor was a Caucasian adult living in Nashville, Tennessee, USA. CD4+ T cells were enriched through magnetic negative selection, after which naive cells were positively selected on CD45RA and the remaining negative fraction served as the memory subset. Blood was collected by leukapheresis, and PBMCs were isolated by Ficoll-Histopaque density gradient centrifugation and then cryopreserved in liquid nitrogen vapor phase. Analytical flow cytometry was used to check the purity and quantity of every magnetically sorted T cell population. From each sorted fraction, genomic DNA was isolated and quantified by UV absorbance on a Nanodrop 2000c.

As concerns this clone: Its antigen is not yet known. The sample holds no much larger clone one base away, and base qualities are not on file.

This receptor was taken from a man aged 18 to 30 in good health. The chain uses TRBV2 and TRBJ2-7, with no reliable assignment of the D segment. Material: naive CD4+ T cells sorted from blood. The cell subset or site label here, explained by the study, means: CD45RA+ positively selected. In nucleotides, the sequence is TGTGCCAGCAGGACCCAAGGGAACGAGCAGTACTTC. Translated, this gives CASRTQGNEQYF. Reference TRBV2 and TRBJ2-7 genes cover what lies past the CDR3, so the full variable domain is EPEVTQTPSHQVTQMGQEVILRCVPISNHLYFYWYRQILGQKVEFLVSFYNNEISEKSEIFDDQFSVERPDGSNFTLKIRSTKLEDSAMYFCASRTQGNEQYFGPGTRLTVT.